The 16 T cell receptor beta chains below come from one sample, sequenced in a study of T-cell memory formation after mild COVID-19. TCRdb redid the calling of the 5' RACE reads with MiXCR, one entry per CDR3 protein. The table shows 250,000 to 300,000 distinct CDR3 sequences, with under 20% occurring only once. Sequencing was carried out using PBMCs or a T cell subset sorted from them (not recorded which). The receptors derive from a man younger than 35 who had mild COVID-19 (a few samples of this study predate the infection). Cell type and time point are not known.

This rearrangement joins TRBV6-5 to TRBJ1-1, with D perhaps matching TRBD1 (6 bases). CDR3 length: 15 residues. V was pared by 6 bases and J by 5 bases, with 19 bases between. The germline V gene encodes CDR1 MNHEY and CDR2 SVGAGI. The CDR3 sequence: CASSPPRDTYTEAFF. The CDR3 DNA follows: TGTGCCAGCAGCCCCCCCCGGGACACTTATACTGAAGCTTTCTTT.

This sequence joins TRBV29-1 and TRBJ1-1, with D possibly being TRBD1 (5 bases). The CDR3 length is 13 residues. From germline, CDR1 is SQVTM and CDR2 ANQGSEA. Trimming removed 7 bases from V and 5 bases from J, with 17 bases in between. The CDR3 is CSGRGRVETEAFF. The CDR3 DNA sequence: TGCAGCGGGAGGGGCAGGGTGGAAACTGAAGCTTTCTTT.

The rearrangement links TRBV18 to TRBJ1-1, with TRBD1 matching 8 bases. The CDR3 is 14 amino acids. The V segment lost 3 bases and the J segment 1 base; nucleotides outside the gene matches: 1. Germline CDR1 reads KGHSH; CDR2 reads LQKENI. The CDR3 loop is CASSPGQANTEAFF. DNA for the CDR3: TGTGCCAGCTCACCGGGACAGGCGAACACTGAAGCTTTCTTT.

This clonotype was counted a few times. This chain connects TRBV6-2 or TRBV6-3 to TRBJ2-3; TRBD2 is a possible D gene (5 bases). The CDR3 is 13 amino acids. The germline V gene has CDR1 MNHEY and CDR2 SVGEGT. V lost 8 bases and J 1 base, leaving 10 bases between the germline ends. The CDR3 sequence is CASGELRTDTQYF. For the CDR3, the DNA is TGTGCCAGCGGGGAGTTACGCACAGATACGCAGTATTTT.

The rearrangement joins TRBV7-6 to TRBJ2-1; 16 nucleotides align to TRBD2. The germline V gene has CDR1 SGHVS and CDR2 FNYEAQ. V lost 5 bases to trimming and J lost 8 bases; unmatched junction nucleotides: 6. The CDR3 is made up of 16 amino acids. In DNA form, the CDR3 reads TGTGCCAGCAGCGAGGGACTAGCGGGGGGGGCCTATGAGCAGTTCTTC. As protein: CASSEGLAGGAYEQFF.

There are a few counts of this clonotype. V is TRBV4-3 and J is TRBJ2-1, with 9 bases matching TRBD2. This CDR3 region has 16 residues. The germline V gene encodes CDR1 LGHNA and CDR2 YSLEER. After removal of 0 bases from V and 5 bases from J, the junction contained 5 bases not matched to a gene. CDR3 residues: CASSQESGGLNNEQFF. The CDR3 DNA follows: TGCGCCAGCAGCCAAGAAAGCGGGGGGCTGAACAATGAGCAGTTCTTC.

This clonotype was recorded only once. The rearrangement uses TRBV15 and TRBJ1-4; D ambiguous. Germline V gives CDR1 LNHNV, CDR2 YYDKDF (reference sequence). CDR3 size: 15 residues. Trimming took 0 bases from V and 5 from J, leaving 10 bases between them. The CDR3 loop reads CATSRDVRGNEKLFF. For the CDR3, the DNA is TGTGCCACCAGCAGAGATGTTCGAGGAAATGAAAAACTGTTTTTT.

This clonotype was detected only a few times. This CDR3 is CASSPRLEDGYTF. CDR3 sequence (DNA): TGCGCCAGCAGCCCCCGGCTCGAGGATGGCTACACCTTC. This chain uses TRBV5-1 with TRBJ1-2; D is unclear. V was shortened by 4 bases and J by 6 bases, with 13 bases between the two germline ends. Per germline, CDR1 SGHRS and CDR2 YFSETQ. This CDR3 region has 13 residues.

The chain combines TRBV28 with TRBJ1-1; D is unresolved. Germline V gene data show CDR1 as MDHEN and CDR2 as SYDVKM. The CDR3 covers 12 residues. Trimming stripped 8 bases from V and 0 bases from J, with 7 bases between. The CDR3 reads CASLTLNTEAFF. The CDR3, as DNA: TGTGCCAGCCTTACTCTGAACACTGAAGCTTTCTTT.

The chain couples TRBV3-1 to TRBJ2-7; maybe TRBD2 (5 bases). The germline V and J ends were trimmed by 2 bases and 1 base, with 15 bases remaining between them. The germline V gene has CDR1 LGHDT and CDR2 YNNKEL (reference sequence). This CDR3 region has 16 residues. DNA of the CDR3: TGTGCCAGCAGCCAATGGGCAGGACTTCGATCCTACGAGCAGTACTTC. Its translation is CASSQWAGLRSYEQYF.

This clonotype was recorded many times. The chain is built from TRBV11-2 and TRBJ2-5; D not certain. Trimming stripped 6 bases from V and 1 base from J, with 9 bases between. This CDR3 is 13 amino acids long. Germline V gene lookup returns CDR1 SGHAT and CDR2 FQNNGV. CDR3: CASRVATQETQYF. DNA of the CDR3: TGTGCCAGCAGAGTGGCGACCCAAGAGACCCAGTACTTC.

V gene TRBV7-9 combines with J gene TRBJ2-3, with a possible D match to TRBD2 (6 bases). Germline loops: CDR1 SEHNR, CDR2 FQNEAQ (reference sequence). V gave up 2 bases and J gave up 6 bases, with 12 bases separating them. The CDR3 runs 14 residues. Written as DNA, the CDR3 is TGTGCCAGCAGCTTACCCCTAGCGAGGGATACGCAGTATTTT. Protein product: CASSLPLARDTQYF.

The sample holds a few counts of this clonotype. This chain joins TRBV4-2 and TRBJ2-7; D might be TRBD2 (6 bases). Germline lookup yields CDR1 LGHNA and CDR2 YNFKEQ. The CDR3 has 15 amino acids. Trimming took off 2 bases at V and 7 bases at J, with 18 bases between the two ends. The CDR3 sequence: CASSQPGRGSGEQYF. The CDR3 DNA follows: TGTGCCAGCAGCCAACCGGGACGGGGGTCTGGAGAGCAGTACTTC.

This clonotype has at least ten counts. V usage is TRBV12-3 or TRBV12-4 and J usage is TRBJ2-5; 7 bases fit TRBD2. The J segment lost 4 bases and the V segment lost 6 bases, leaving 14 bases of the junction unmatched. The CDR3 is 16 amino acids. The CDR3 sequence is CASSHPAGVLGETQYF. The CDR3 bases are TGTGCCAGCAGCCACCCTGCGGGGGTTCTCGGAGAGACCCAGTACTTC.

The V gene is TRBV7-9, the J gene TRBJ2-3; weak D call: TRBD2 (5 bases). The CDR3 totals 15 residues. Trimming stripped 5 bases from V and 0 bases from J, with 12 bases between. Germline CDR1 SEHNR, CDR2 FQNEAQ (reference sequence). The CDR3 sequence: CASSPFGISTDTQYF. The CDR3, as DNA: TGTGCCAGCAGCCCGTTCGGGATCAGCACAGATACGCAGTATTTT.

This clonotype was counted at least ten times. The chain employs TRBV29-1 and TRBJ1-1; 8 bases match TRBD1. CDR1 and CDR2 (germline): SQVTM, ANQGSEA. The CDR3 contains 14 residues. V was pared by 6 bases and J by 1 base, with 7 bases of the junction left unmatched. In nucleotides, the CDR3 is TGCAGCGTAACTCCCCAGGGGGCGAACACTGAAGCTTTCTTT. Residues: CSVTPQGANTEAFF.